The 25 T cell receptor beta chains reported below all come from one sample, sequenced in a study of early T cells in non-severe SARS-CoV-2 infection (dated by TCRdb to the early 2020s). Library preparation was by 5' RACE. The sequencer was a NextSeq 500. TCRdb ran its own pipeline on the public reads, namely fastp trimming at Q25 and MiXCR clone calling, and kept in-frame beta chains. Entries that share a CDR3 protein sequence are merged under the most common genes and DNA. The sample table holds 30,000 to 40,000 distinct CDR3 sequences, of which roughly 6.8% were seen once. Of the sample, 24% falls within the top ten clones. Sequenced material: whole blood, taken at baseline. The receptors shown here come from an adult who was a healthcare worker with PCR-confirmed SARS-CoV-2 infection or an uninfected control (not recorded which).

This clonotype was observed a few times. The CDR3 loop is CATSRVRRTGLGETQYF. The CDR3 DNA is TGTGCCACCAGCAGAGTGCGAAGGACCGGACTCGGGGAGACCCAGTACTTC. This chain uses TRBV15 with TRBJ2-5, with a weak D call TRBD2 (5 bases). Germline V gene data show CDR1 as LNHNV and CDR2 as YYDKDF (reference sequence). Trimming took 1 base from V and 5 from J, leaving 20 bases between them. This CDR3 is 17 amino acids long.

This clonotype has at least ten counts. The chain recombines TRBV28 with TRBJ2-2; tentative D call: TRBD2 (5 bases). V was shortened by 4 bases and J by 6 bases, with 18 bases between the two germline ends. The CDR3 length is 16 residues. The germline V gene encodes CDR1 MDHEN and CDR2 SYDVKM. The CDR3 DNA is TGTGCCAGCAGTTCGCCTCAGGAGGTCCCTCCCGGGGAGCTGTTTTTT. Residues: CASSSPQEVPPGELFF.

The J gene is TRBJ1-1, the V gene TRBV7-9, with unresolved D. CDR1 and CDR2 (germline): SEHNR, FQNEAQ (reference sequence). Trimming removed 0 bases at V and 1 base at J, with 12 bases between. The CDR3 runs 16 residues. The CDR3 protein is CASSLASLHTNTEAFF. The CDR3, as DNA: TGTGCCAGCAGCTTAGCCTCTTTGCATACGAACACTGAAGCTTTCTTT. Combining the CDR3 with reference TRBV7-9 and TRBJ1-1 gives the whole variable domain DTGVSQNPRHKITKRGQNVTFRCDPISEHNRLYWYRQTLGQGPEFLTYFQNEAQLEKSRLLSDRFSAERPKGSFSTLEIQRTEQGDSAMYLCASSLASLHTNTEAFFGQGTRLTVV.

Many counts were recorded for this clonotype. The chain recombines TRBV20-1 with TRBJ1-6; D is possibly TRBD1 (6 bases). The V end lost 6 bases, the J end lost 4 bases, and 19 bases lay between the germline ends. Germline CDR1 reads DFQATT; CDR2 reads SNEGSKA (reference sequence). The CDR3 covers 16 residues. The CDR3 bases are TGCAGTGCCCGACCGGGGGGCGGTGGATATAATTCACCCCTCCACTTT. This gives the protein CSARPGGGGYNSPLHF.

This clonotype was found a few times. The chain has TRBV20-1 and TRBJ1-4, with D maybe TRBD1 (5 bases). V was clipped by 0 bases and J by 0 bases, with 8 bases between them. The germline CDR1 and CDR2 sequences are DFQATT and SNEGSKA (reference sequence). This CDR3 comprises 15 residues. CDR3 nucleotide sequence: TGCAGTGCTAGAGACAGGGACGCAACTAATGAAAAACTGTTTTTT. It translates to CSARDRDATNEKLFF.

This clonotype was observed many times. This chain joins TRBV4-1 and TRBJ1-2, with D unresolved. V lost 0 bases, J lost 8 bases, and 19 bases lay in between. Looked up from germline, CDR1 is MGHRA and CDR2 is YSYEKL. CDR3 length equals 16 residues. In DNA form, the CDR3 reads TGCGCCAGCAGCCAAGAACGAAGGTCGACTTTTGGGGGCTACACCTTC. As protein: CASSQERRSTFGGYTF.

This clonotype was recorded at least ten times. The rearrangement joins TRBV4-2 to TRBJ2-1, with 8 positions matching TRBD2. CDR3 size: 15 residues. Germline lookup yields CDR1 LGHNA and CDR2 YNFKEQ. J lost 4 bases, V lost 0 bases, and 2 bases had no gene match. The DNA of the CDR3 is TGTGCCAGCAGCCAAGAGCGGGAGGCGTACAATGAGCAGTTCTTC. It yields the protein CASSQEREAYNEQFF.

J is TRBJ1-4 and V is TRBV20-1; D remains ambiguous. Germline lookup yields CDR1 DFQATT and CDR2 SNEGSKA (reference sequence). This CDR3 spans 11 amino acids. Trimming took off 5 bases at V and 10 bases at J, with 11 bases between the two ends. DNA for the CDR3: TGCAGTGCTCAGGTCTTCGGAAAACTGTTTTTT. Its translation is CSAQVFGKLFF.

V gene TRBV20-1 combines with J gene TRBJ2-1; 8 bases are a match to TRBD2. V shed 0 bases, J shed 0 bases, and the junction held 10 bases outside the gene matches. Germline CDR1 and CDR2: DFQATT and SNEGSKA (reference sequence). There are 18 residues in the CDR3. CDR3: CSARDLGDLAGSYNEQFF. The CDR3 DNA is TGCAGTGCTAGAGATCTGGGGGACCTAGCGGGCTCCTACAATGAGCAGTTCTTC.

The V call is TRBV19, the J call TRBJ2-6, with D unresolved. The CDR3 extends over 14 amino acids. Germline assignment: CDR1 LNHDA and CDR2 SQIVND (reference sequence). Trimming left V 9 bases short and J 4 bases short, with 13 bases between. The CDR3 region is CASSFGSGANVLTF. CDR3 DNA sequence: TGTGCCAGCTCATTCGGATCCGGGGCCAACGTCCTGACTTTC.

This clonotype was seen more than once but under ten times. The chain employs TRBV24-1 and TRBJ2-7; the match to TRBD2 covers 7 bases. Germline values: CDR1 KGHDR, CDR2 SFDVKD. V lost 9 bases, J lost 4 bases, and 17 bases stayed unmatched. The CDR3 sequence is 16 residues long. CDR3 protein: CATDALSRELGYEQYF. CDR3 DNA: TGTGCCACCGATGCGCTGTCGCGGGAGCTGGGGTACGAGCAGTACTTC.

This clonotype was counted many times. The chain is built from TRBV5-4 and TRBJ2-7; 8 positions agree with TRBD2. The CDR3 spans 16 residues. The germline gives CDR1 SGHNT, CDR2 YYREEE (reference sequence). V lost 0 bases to trimming and J lost 2 bases; unmatched junction nucleotides: 7. CDR3: CASSLDMAGGTYEQYF. In nucleotides, the CDR3 is TGTGCCAGCAGCTTGGATATGGCGGGAGGTACCTACGAGCAGTACTTC.

This clonotype appeared many times. This chain links TRBV4-1 with TRBJ1-4, with D hard to call. The CDR3 is 15 amino acids. Trimming stripped 0 bases from V and 11 bases from J, with 16 bases between. CDR1 MGHRA and CDR2 YSYEKL come from the germline V gene. Here the CDR3 reads CASSQEQVNQLKLFF. The DNA of the CDR3 is TGCGCCAGCAGCCAAGAGCAGGTTAATCAGTTGAAACTGTTTTTT.

This clonotype was seen repeatedly, ten times or more. V is TRBV28 and J is TRBJ1-5; D gene uncertain. The CDR3 covers 13 residues. Trimming left V 6 bases short and J 4 bases short, with 10 bases between. Germline CDR1 reads MDHEN; CDR2 reads SYDVKM. CDR3 amino acids: CASRQQLNQPQHF. The DNA of the CDR3 is TGTGCCAGCAGACAACAGCTAAATCAGCCCCAGCATTTT.

This clonotype was observed a handful of times. The chain links TRBV9 to TRBJ2-1; D perhaps matches TRBD1 (6 bases). Trimming took 1 base from V and 5 from J, leaving 10 bases between them. This CDR3 has 14 residues. Germline values: CDR1 SGDLS, CDR2 YYNGEE. CDR3 amino acids: CASSVKGQDNEQFF. CDR3 nucleotides: TGTGCCAGCAGCGTAAAGGGACAAGACAATGAGCAGTTCTTC.

This clonotype was seen ten or more times. V and J are TRBV20-1 and TRBJ2-3; D not resolved. Germline V gene lookup returns CDR1 DFQATT and CDR2 SNEGSKA (reference sequence). CDR3 length: 8 residues. The CDR3 is CRTDTQYF. The CDR3 coding sequence is TGCAGAACAGATACGCAGTATTTT.

The chain uses TRBV6-1 and TRBJ2-7, with TRBD1 matching over 7 bases. CDR1 and CDR2 (germline): MNHNS, SASEGT. The CDR3 contains 13 residues. The V segment lost 5 bases and the J segment 11 bases; nucleotides outside the gene matches: 12. The CDR3 DNA reads TGTGCCAGCAGTCGGGACAGAATCCCAACCAAGTACTTC. It specifies CASSRDRIPTKYF.

The chain uses TRBV7-2 and TRBJ2-7; 10 bases match TRBD2. There are 15 residues in the CDR3. CDR1 and CDR2 from the germline V gene are SGHTA and FQGNSA. V lost 5 bases, J lost 3 bases, and 7 bases stayed unmatched. The DNA for the CDR3 is TGTGCCAGCAGCCCGGGGACTAGCGCAATCTACGAGCAGTACTTC. It codes for CASSPGTSAIYEQYF.

The CDR3 here is CASSLMGTDNSPLHF. CDR3 sequence (DNA): TGTGCCAGCAGCTTAATGGGGACAGATAATTCACCCCTCCACTTT. The chain has TRBV7-3 and TRBJ1-6, with 7 bases that match TRBD1. This CDR3 is built from 15 residues. CDR1 and CDR2 from the germline V gene are SGHTA and FQGTGA. The ends lost 1 base at V and 5 bases at J; junction bases unmatched: 2. The full variable domain, its missing parts supplied by reference TRBV7-3 and TRBJ1-6, is GAGVSQTPSNKVTEKGKYVELRCDPISGHTALYWYRQSLGQGPEFLIYFQGTGAADDSGLPNDRFFAVRPEGSVSTLKIQRTERGDSAVYLCASSLMGTDNSPLHFGNGTRLTVT.

Ten or more counts support this clonotype. V gene TRBV9 combines with J gene TRBJ2-2; D may correspond to TRBD1 or TRBD2 (5 bases each). This CDR3 has 11 residues. V lost 10 bases to trimming and J lost 6 bases, with 10 bases between them. The V gene's germline CDR1 is SGDLS and CDR2 YYNGEE. The CDR3 protein is CAGTGAGELFF. The CDR3, as DNA: TGTGCCGGGACCGGGGCCGGGGAGCTGTTTTTT. Using reference TRBV9 and TRBJ2-2 for the parts outside the CDR3, the full variable domain is DSGVTQTPKHLITATGQRVTLRCSPRSGDLSVYWYQQSLDQGLQFLIQYYNGEERAKGNILERFSAQQFPDLHSELNLSSLELGDSALYFCAGTGAGELFFGEGSRLTVL.

This clonotype was seen repeatedly, ten times or more. The chain joins TRBV14 to TRBJ2-1; D perhaps matches TRBD2 (5 bases). The CDR3 has 17 amino acids. The V end was cut by 4 bases, the J end by 4 bases, with 20 bases between. CDR1 and CDR2 from the germline V gene are SGHDN and FVKESK. CDR3 DNA sequence: TGTGCCAGCAGCCCTAATTCAGGACTCACGCCGTACAATGAGCAGTTCTTC. This gives the protein CASSPNSGLTPYNEQFF.

The gene calls are TRBV18 and TRBJ2-1, with 9 bases matching TRBD1. CDR3 size: 14 residues. The germline V gene has CDR1 KGHSH and CDR2 LQKENI. V gave up 0 bases and J gave up 9 bases; unmatched junction bases: 3. The CDR3, as DNA: TGTGCCAGCTCACCACCTACAGGGGGCGGTGAGCAGTTCTTC. Amino acids: CASSPPTGGGEQFF.

Worth noting for this clonotype: The junction departs from the called germline gene at one end, perhaps through a read error. The chain links TRBV7-6 to TRBJ1-1; tentative D call: TRBD1 (5 bases). Germline lookup yields CDR1 SGHVS and CDR2 FNYEAQ. The CDR3 is made up of 14 amino acids. The DNA for the CDR3 is TGTGTCAGCAGCTTATCAGGGTGGAGCACTGAAGCTTTCTTT. This translates into CVSSLSGWSTEAFF.

The sample holds many counts of this clonotype. This chain links TRBV12-3 or TRBV12-4 with TRBJ1-4; D remains ambiguous. There are 15 residues in the CDR3. V was clipped by 1 base and J by 0 bases, with 6 bases between them. The CDR3 loop is CASSLGAATNEKLFF. The CDR3 nucleotides read TGTGCCAGCAGTTTAGGCGCTGCAACTAATGAAAAACTGTTTTTT.

This clonotype has ten or more counts. The genes are TRBV20-1 and TRBJ2-1; 8 nucleotides line up with TRBD2. The CDR3 totals 14 residues. From germline, CDR1 is DFQATT and CDR2 SNEGSKA (reference sequence). V dropped 4 bases and J dropped 8; count of bases not matched to a gene: 10. CDR3 sequence reads: CSATPGLVVYEQFF. DNA of the CDR3: TGCAGTGCTACACCGGGACTAGTAGTCTATGAGCAGTTCTTC.